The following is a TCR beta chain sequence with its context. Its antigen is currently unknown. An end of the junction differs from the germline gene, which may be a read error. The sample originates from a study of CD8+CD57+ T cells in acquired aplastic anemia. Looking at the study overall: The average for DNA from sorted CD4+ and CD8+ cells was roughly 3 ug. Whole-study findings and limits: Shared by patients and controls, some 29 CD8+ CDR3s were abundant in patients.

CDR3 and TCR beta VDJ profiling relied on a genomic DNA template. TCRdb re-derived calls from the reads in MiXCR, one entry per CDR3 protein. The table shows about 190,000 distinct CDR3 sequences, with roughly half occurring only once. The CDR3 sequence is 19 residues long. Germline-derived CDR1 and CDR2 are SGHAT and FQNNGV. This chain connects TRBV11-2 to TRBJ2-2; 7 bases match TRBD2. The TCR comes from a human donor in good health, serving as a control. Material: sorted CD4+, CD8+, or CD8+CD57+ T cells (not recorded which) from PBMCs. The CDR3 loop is CAGSQENKRELAYTGELFF. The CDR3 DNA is TGTGCCGGCAGCCAAGAGAACAAGAGGGAACTAGCGTACACCGGGGAGCTGTTTTTT.